A selection of T cell receptor beta chains follows, all from one sample in a study of patients and donors after allogeneic stem cell transplantation. TCRdb reanalysed the RT-PCR reads using MiXCR and keeps one entry per CDR3 protein. This sample has roughly 180,000 distinct CDR3 sequences, with around 41% found just once. Input material: blood, either unsorted or a sorted T cell fraction (not recorded which). These receptors all stem from a human donor who was either an allogeneic HSCT recipient or a stem cell or donor lymphocyte infusion donor (not recorded which). It is not recorded whose cells these are; they may come from a transplant donor. The CDR3 runs from the conserved cysteine through the conserved F or W. Fields, in order: CDR3 length, V gene, D gene, clone size, J gene, CDR3 protein, CDR3 DNA. The D gene is left open where the match is weak. A clone size is listed for some rows: how often the clone was seen (once, few, many), or a class if it is expanded.

length: 16
V: TRBV29-1
D: TRBD1
size: .
J: TRBJ1-3
CDR3: CSVEDAGTGASNTIYF
DNA: TGTAGCGTTGAAGATGCCGGGACAGGGGCTTCAAACACCATATATTTT

length: 16
V: TRBV3-1
D: .
size: .
J: TRBJ1-4
CDR3: CASSPAAGTEIEKLFF
DNA: TGTGCCAGCAGCCCAGCAGCCGGGACCGAAATTGAAAAACTGTTTTTT

length: 19
V: TRBV4-2
D: .
size: .
J: TRBJ2-3
CDR3: CASSQVPSSLASSTDTQYF
DNA: TGTGCCAGCAGCCAGGTCCCGTCATCGTTAGCGAGTAGCACAGATACGCAGTATTTT

length: 12
V: TRBV5-4
D: .
size: .
J: TRBJ2-7
CDR3: CASSQQGFEQYF
DNA: TGTGCCAGCAGCCAACAGGGTTTCGAGCAGTACTTC

length: 12
V: TRBV7-3
D: .
size: .
J: TRBJ2-1
CDR3: CASSLEGLLQFF
DNA: TGTGCCAGCAGCTTAGAGGGACTTTTGCAGTTCTTC

length: 15
V: TRBV6-5
D: .
size: few
J: TRBJ1-3
CDR3: CASSYSRQFGNTIYF
DNA: TGTGCCAGCAGTTACTCAAGGCAATTTGGAAACACCATATATTTT

length: 11
V: TRBV29-1
D: .
size: .
J: TRBJ1-2
CDR3: CSVTRSRGYTF
DNA: TGCAGCGTAACCCGGTCTCGGGGCTACACCTTC

length: 15
V: TRBV12-3/TRBV12-4
D: TRBD1
size: few
J: TRBJ1-5
CDR3: CASNDRGPGNQPQHF
DNA: TGTGCCAGCAACGACAGGGGGCCCGGCAATCAGCCCCAGCATTTT

length: 13
V: TRBV2
D: .
size: .
J: TRBJ2-7
CDR3: CAGAGPNVYEQYF
DNA: TGTGCCGGGGCGGGACCGAATGTTTACGAGCAGTACTTC

length: 14
V: TRBV12-3/TRBV12-4
D: .
size: .
J: TRBJ1-5
CDR3: CASSGVGLNQPQHF
DNA: TGTGCCAGCAGTGGGGTGGGCCTCAATCAGCCCCAGCATTTT

length: 13
V: TRBV4-2
D: .
size: many
J: TRBJ1-1
CDR3: CASSQGRNTEAFF
DNA: TGTGCCAGCAGCCAAGGGAGGAACACTGAAGCTTTCTTT

length: 18
V: TRBV5-6
D: TRBD1
size: few
J: TRBJ1-1
CDR3: CASSSRQGMNLPSTEAFF
DNA: TGTGCCAGCAGCTCTAGACAGGGCATGAACCTCCCGAGCACTGAAGCTTTCTTT

length: 15
V: TRBV9
D: .
size: .
J: TRBJ2-6
CDR3: CASSAGNSGANVLTF
DNA: TGTGCCAGCAGCGCGGGAAACTCTGGGGCCAACGTCCTGACTTTC

length: 15
V: TRBV4-3
D: .
size: .
J: TRBJ1-5
CDR3: CASSPEGGSNQPQHF
DNA: TGCGCCAGCAGCCCAGAAGGAGGGAGCAATCAGCCCCAGCATTTT

length: 15
V: TRBV7-9
D: .
size: .
J: TRBJ2-3
CDR3: CASSPDLGRTDTQYF
DNA: TGTGCCAGCAGCCCCGATCTAGGCCGCACAGATACGCAGTATTTT

length: 18
V: TRBV11-2
D: .
size: few
J: TRBJ1-6
CDR3: CASSLDGALQDYNSPLHF
DNA: TGTGCCAGCAGCCTGGACGGCGCACTTCAGGACTATAATTCACCCCTCCACTTT

length: 15
V: TRBV7-2
D: .
size: .
J: TRBJ1-4
CDR3: CASSLGYLTNEKLFF
DNA: TGTGCCAGCAGCTTAGGATATTTGACTAATGAAAAACTGTTTTTT

length: 12
V: TRBV12-3/TRBV12-4
D: .
size: .
J: TRBJ2-1
CDR3: CASRTSPHEQFF
DNA: TGTGCCAGCAGGACTAGTCCCCATGAGCAGTTCTTC

length: 15
V: TRBV7-9
D: .
size: .
J: TRBJ2-1
CDR3: CASSAYQSSYNEQFF
DNA: TGTGCCAGCAGCGCCTACCAAAGCTCCTACAATGAGCAGTTCTTC

length: 14
V: TRBV18
D: .
size: .
J: TRBJ1-6
CDR3: CASSPNSYNSPLHF
DNA: TGTGCCAGCTCACCAAACTCCTATAATTCACCCCTCCACTTT

length: 12
V: TRBV29-1
D: TRBD1
size: .
J: TRBJ2-1
CDR3: CSASDRDGEQFF
DNA: TGCAGCGCCTCGGACAGGGATGGTGAGCAGTTCTTC

length: 15
V: TRBV6-6
D: .
size: .
J: TRBJ1-1
CDR3: CASSLLDKMNTEAFF
DNA: TGTGCCAGCAGTCTTTTGGACAAGATGAACACTGAAGCTTTCTTT

length: 16
V: TRBV4-3
D: .
size: .
J: TRBJ2-1
CDR3: CASSQELQSSYNEQFF
DNA: TGCGCCAGCAGCCAAGAATTACAGAGCTCCTACAATGAGCAGTTCTTC

length: 15
V: TRBV18
D: TRBD1
size: .
J: TRBJ2-7
CDR3: CASSPGTGGLREQYF
DNA: TGTGCCAGCTCACCAGGGACAGGGGGCTTGCGGGAGCAGTACTTC

length: 15
V: TRBV5-6
D: .
size: .
J: TRBJ1-5
CDR3: CASSLWASHNQPQHF
DNA: TGTGCCAGCAGCTTGTGGGCCAGCCACAATCAGCCCCAGCATTTT

length: 16
V: TRBV6-2/TRBV6-3
D: TRBD1
size: .
J: TRBJ1-2
CDR3: CASSTPPGQGNYGYTF
DNA: TGTGCCAGCAGTACGCCCCCGGGACAGGGGAACTATGGCTACACCTTC

length: 15
V: TRBV5-5
D: .
size: few
J: TRBJ2-7
CDR3: CASSYRDGSSYEQYF
DNA: TGTGCCAGCAGCTATCGGGACGGTAGCTCCTACGAGCAGTACTTC

length: 12
V: TRBV7-6
D: .
size: many
J: TRBJ2-3
CDR3: CASSLGPDTQYF
DNA: TGTGCCAGCAGCTTAGGGCCAGATACGCAGTATTTT

length: 14
V: TRBV7-2
D: .
size: .
J: TRBJ2-5
CDR3: CASSSVWFEETQYF
DNA: TGTGCCAGCAGCTCCGTCTGGTTCGAGGAAACCCAGTACTTC

length: 12
V: TRBV12-3/TRBV12-4
D: .
size: few
J: TRBJ1-1
CDR3: CASHYGGTEAFF
DNA: TGTGCCAGCCATTATGGGGGGACTGAAGCTTTCTTT

length: 14
V: TRBV5-1
D: .
size: many
J: TRBJ1-4
CDR3: CASSLDQGGEKLFF
DNA: TGCGCCAGCAGCTTGGATCAGGGTGGTGAAAAACTGTTTTTT

length: 11
V: TRBV6-2/TRBV6-3
D: .
size: .
J: TRBJ2-1
CDR3: CASTPYNEQFF
DNA: TGTGCCAGTACACCGTACAATGAGCAGTTCTTC

length: 14
V: TRBV12-3/TRBV12-4
D: .
size: .
J: TRBJ1-2
CDR3: CASSLRVLGYGYTF
DNA: TGTGCCAGCAGTTTGAGGGTTTTGGGCTATGGCTACACCTTC

length: 13
V: TRBV12-3/TRBV12-4
D: .
size: .
J: TRBJ1-2
CDR3: CASTLGGYYGYTF
DNA: TGTGCCAGCACCTTAGGGGGATACTATGGCTACACCTTC

length: 13
V: TRBV4-2
D: .
size: .
J: TRBJ2-2
CDR3: CATAERNTGELFF
DNA: TGTGCCACCGCGGAGAGGAACACCGGGGAGCTGTTTTTT

length: 15
V: TRBV6-6
D: .
size: .
J: TRBJ2-1
CDR3: CASRLRGRQIDEQFF
DNA: TGTGCCAGCAGGTTACGGGGCCGGCAGATCGATGAGCAGTTCTTC

length: 12
V: TRBV30
D: .
size: few
J: TRBJ1-1
CDR3: CAWSPGNTEAFF
DNA: TGTGCCTGGAGCCCAGGGAACACTGAAGCTTTCTTT

length: 12
V: TRBV5-1
D: .
size: .
J: TRBJ1-4
CDR3: CASVGLHEKLFF
DNA: TGCGCCAGCGTCGGCCTCCATGAAAAACTGTTTTTT

length: 11
V: TRBV29-1
D: .
size: few
J: TRBJ1-1
CDR3: CSVVLNTEAFF
DNA: TGCAGCGTTGTTCTGAACACTGAAGCTTTCTTT

length: 15
V: TRBV4-3
D: .
size: few
J: TRBJ1-1
CDR3: CASSQEEGLNTEAFF
DNA: TGCGCCAGCAGCCAAGAGGAGGGGCTGAACACTGAAGCTTTCTTT

length: 12
V: TRBV29-1
D: .
size: many
J: TRBJ2-1
CDR3: CSSGGVYNEQFF
DNA: TGCAGCTCAGGAGGCGTCTACAATGAGCAGTTCTTC

length: 14
V: TRBV2
D: .
size: .
J: TRBJ1-1
CDR3: CASRKDLGKTEAFF
DNA: TGTGCCAGCAGAAAAGATCTGGGGAAGACTGAAGCTTTCTTT

length: 16
V: TRBV28
D: .
size: .
J: TRBJ1-6
CDR3: CASSTNSGSQVSPLHF
DNA: TGTGCCAGCAGCACAAATTCAGGGTCTCAAGTTTCACCCCTCCACTTT

length: 13
V: TRBV10-3
D: TRBD1
size: .
J: TRBJ2-1
CDR3: CASRDRSYNEQFF
DNA: TGTGCCAGCCGGGACAGATCTTACAATGAGCAGTTCTTC

length: 14
V: TRBV3-1
D: .
size: .
J: TRBJ1-1
CDR3: CASSSANMNTEAFF
DNA: TGTGCCAGCAGCTCCGCTAACATGAACACTGAAGCTTTCTTT

length: 13
V: TRBV29-1
D: .
size: .
J: TRBJ1-1
CDR3: CSVVRGLHTEAFF
DNA: TGCAGCGTTGTGCGGGGGCTCCACACTGAAGCTTTCTTT

length: 15
V: TRBV10-3
D: .
size: .
J: TRBJ1-1
CDR3: CAISAVLGGDTEAFF
DNA: TGTGCCATCAGTGCTGTTCTGGGAGGGGACACTGAAGCTTTCTTT

length: 15
V: TRBV9
D: .
size: .
J: TRBJ2-5
CDR3: CASSTGWGLAETQNF
DNA: TGTGCCAGCAGCACTGGGTGGGGCTTGGCGGAGACCCAGAACTTC

length: 14
V: TRBV12-3/TRBV12-4
D: .
size: many
J: TRBJ1-2
CDR3: CASSLLGLAYGYTF
DNA: TGTGCCAGCAGTTTATTGGGTCTAGCCTATGGCTACACCTTC

length: 14
V: TRBV3-1
D: TRBD1
size: few
J: TRBJ1-2
CDR3: CASSQSAGGGGYTF
DNA: TGTGCCAGCAGCCAAAGTGCAGGGGGCGGCGGCTACACCTTC

length: 13
V: TRBV6-5
D: .
size: once
J: TRBJ2-7
CDR3: CASSSPTPYEQYF
DNA: TGTGCCAGCAGTTCTCCTACCCCCTACGAGCAGTACTTC

length: 15
V: TRBV12-3/TRBV12-4
D: TRBD1
size: .
J: TRBJ1-2
CDR3: CASIPQGAPHYGYTF
DNA: TGTGCCAGCATCCCGCAGGGGGCTCCCCACTATGGCTACACCTTC

length: 15
V: TRBV4-2
D: TRBD2
size: .
J: TRBJ2-7
CDR3: CASSQATSGGYEQYF
DNA: TGTGCCAGCAGCCAAGCAACTAGCGGGGGCTACGAGCAGTACTTC

length: 13
V: TRBV15
D: .
size: .
J: TRBJ2-1
CDR3: CATSPQIGDEQFF
DNA: TGTGCCACCAGCCCGCAGATAGGGGATGAGCAGTTCTTC

length: 13
V: TRBV12-3/TRBV12-4
D: .
size: .
J: TRBJ1-2
CDR3: CASSSRHGYGYTF
DNA: TGTGCCAGCAGTTCGCGACACGGCTATGGCTACACCTTC

length: 16
V: TRBV5-1
D: .
size: .
J: TRBJ2-1
CDR3: CASSLGLVFSYNEQFF
DNA: TGCGCCAGCAGCTTGGGTTTAGTCTTCTCCTACAATGAGCAGTTCTTC

length: 14
V: TRBV3-1
D: TRBD2
size: .
J: TRBJ2-1
CDR3: CASSQDAAGGEQFF
DNA: TGTGCCAGCAGCCAAGATGCCGCGGGAGGTGAGCAGTTCTTC